Sequencing of this T cell receptor (beta chain) was carried out in a study of shared clonotypes between healthy human individuals. Overall study: Donors had three CD4 naive, three CD4 memory, two CD8 naive and one CD8 memory plate apiece.

Note on this clone: The antigen is not known.

Donors had no recently reported acute infections or vaccinations and were HIV-negative. TCRdb's copy holds only in-frame clones and misses some; the assay was immunoSEQ multiplex PCR. Altogether 100,000 to 120,000 clones are present, around 71% being singletons, with the ten largest covering around 23%. Study observations and caveats: Clonotypes that were shared across a few donors made up 4% to 6% of naive CD4 clonotypes.

J lost 4 bases, V lost 5 bases, and 4 bases had no gene match. Germline CDR1 is MNHNS and CDR2 is SASEGT. The CDR3 totals 14 residues. The chain joins TRBV6-1 to TRBJ2-2; 7 nucleotides line up with TRBD2. This TCR came from a woman aged 25 to 39 in good health. Sequenced sample: memory CD8+ T cells sorted from blood. Noted subset: CD45RO+ cells pooled with CCR7-negative TemRA cells. In DNA form, the CDR3 reads TGTGCCAGCAGTTGGTTAGCGGGCACCGGGGAGCTGTTTTTT. Translation: CASSWLAGTGELFF.